The clone carrying this T cell receptor (beta chain) was counted only a few times. What it recognizes is unknown. Alongside a J-beta primer mix, a sample-barcoded 5' primer served in a second PCR lasting about 7 to 12 cycles. Every cDNA molecule carried a tag from a template-switch adaptor bearing 12 random nucleotides. TCRdb reprocessed the 5' RACE reads with MiXCR, giving one entry per CDR3 protein. The sample contains 1.4 million to 1.5 million distinct CDR3 sequences, approximately 42% of which appear only once. The sample belongs to a study of blood T cells in healthy people across ages. At the level of the study: When template switching was applied, about one barcoded beta molecule was captured per two T cells.

The CDR3 is 16 amino acids. The V end lost 0 bases, the J end lost 1 base, and 13 bases lay between the germline ends. Germline V gene data show CDR1 as SGHRS and CDR2 as YFSETQ. Whole-study results and caveats: Donors of long life had a larger count of naive CD4+ cells and greater diversity than aged donors.

Healthy individuals of Caucasian origin from Russia, aged roughly 6 to 100, served as donors. This sequence was found in a young woman in good health. J is TRBJ1-1 and V is TRBV5-1; D remains ambiguous. Specimen: blood. The CDR3 DNA is TGCGCCAGCAGCTTGGGTATTTATGTCTGGAACACTGAAGCTTTCTTT. Residues: CASSLGIYVWNTEAFF. The full variable domain, in which reference TRBV5-1 and TRBJ1-1 provide the parts outside the CDR3, is KAGVTQTPRYLIKTRGQQVTLSCSPISGHRSVSWYQQTPGQGLQFLFEYFSETQRNKGNFPGRFSGRQFSNSRSEMNVSTLELGDSALYLCASSLGIYVWNTEAFFGQGTRLTVV.